The 7 T cell receptor beta chains in this list originate from one sample, sequenced in a study of blood T cells in healthy people across ages (dated by TCRdb to the mid-2010s). Receptor libraries were prepared by 5' RACE. The run used an Illumina HiSeq 2500. A second PCR of about 7 to 12 cycles was performed with a sample-barcoded 5' primer and a J-beta primer mix. TCRdb's own reprocessing of the public reads used fastp at Q25 and MiXCR and kept productive beta chains. Each CDR3 protein gets just one entry, which takes the most common genes and DNA from the rows behind it. The sample has around 1.5 million distinct CDR3 sequences on record, approximately 32% of them singletons. The ten largest clones capture around 11% of the sample. Sequences were obtained from blood. Every receptor here comes from a woman in her twenties or thirties in good health.

In its sample, this clonotype was seen a few times. The genes are TRBV12-3 or TRBV12-4 and TRBJ2-1; a weak D match, TRBD2 (5 bases). Deletions cut 7 bases from V and 8 bases from J, with 9 bases between. The CDR3 consists of 11 residues. This CDR3 is CASTSSYEQFF. CDR3 DNA: TGTGCCAGCACTAGCAGCTATGAGCAGTTCTTC.

V usage is TRBV20-1 and J usage is TRBJ2-1; the match to TRBD2 covers 12 bases. CDR3 length: 15 amino acids. The J segment lost 8 bases and the V segment lost 3 bases, leaving 8 bases of the junction unmatched. Germline loops: CDR1 DFQATT, CDR2 SNEGSKA (reference sequence). The CDR3 reads CSASHLAGGLHEQFF. The CDR3 DNA reads as TGCAGTGCTAGTCATCTAGCGGGAGGGCTCCATGAGCAGTTCTTC.

This clonotype was observed at least ten times. The chain has TRBV20-1 and TRBJ2-7, with 11 bases fitting TRBD2. The CDR3 runs 15 residues. V dropped 6 bases and J dropped 0; count of bases not matched to a gene: 7. Per germline, CDR1 DFQATT and CDR2 SNEGSKA (reference sequence). The CDR3 sequence is CSAWASGRNSYEQYF. CDR3 nucleotide sequence: TGCAGTGCCTGGGCTAGCGGGAGGAACTCCTACGAGCAGTACTTC.

In this sample, this clonotype turned up many times. The J gene is TRBJ1-1, the V gene TRBV4-1; possible D gene TRBD1, 5 bases. The germline V and J ends were trimmed by 1 base and 5 bases, with 8 bases remaining between them. In germline, CDR1 is MGHRA, CDR2 YSYEKL. This CDR3 is built from 13 residues. The CDR3 protein is CASSQVRGTEAFF. The DNA for the CDR3 is TGCGCCAGCAGCCAAGTCCGGGGGACTGAAGCTTTCTTT.

As concerns this clonotype: An end of the junction differs from the germline gene, which may be a read error. V usage is TRBV3-1 and J usage is TRBJ1-1, with D uncertain. There are 18 residues in the CDR3. From germline, CDR1 is LGHDT and CDR2 YNNKEL (reference sequence). Written as DNA, the CDR3 is TGTGTCAGCAGCCAAGATTTAGGGCCCATGGCAGAGTGGACTGAAGCTTTCTTT. It specifies CVSSQDLGPMAEWTEAFF.

This clonotype has a count of ten or more. The chain joins TRBV4-1 to TRBJ2-7; 7 bases map to TRBD2. This CDR3 region has 15 residues. Germline lookup yields CDR1 MGHRA and CDR2 YSYEKL. The J segment lost 4 bases and the V segment lost 3 bases, leaving 9 bases of the junction unmatched. CDR3 bases: TGCGCCAGCAGCCAGAATCTAGCGGCGGGATACGAGCAGTACTTC. Translation: CASSQNLAAGYEQYF.

This clonotype was counted a few times. The V and J genes are TRBV11-2 and TRBJ2-1; D may match TRBD1 or TRBD2 (5 bases each). This CDR3 region has 14 residues. Germline CDR1 and CDR2: SGHAT and FQNNGV. V gave up 4 bases and J gave up 5 bases, with 12 bases separating them. The CDR3 loop is CASSSGTLNNEQFF. The DNA of the CDR3 is TGTGCCAGCAGCTCCGGGACCCTTAACAATGAGCAGTTCTTC. Based on the CDR3 plus reference TRBV11-2 and TRBJ2-1, the full variable domain is EAGVAQSPRYKIIEKRQSVAFWCNPISGHATLYWYQQILGQGPKLLIQFQNNGVVDDSQLPKDRFSAERLKGVDSTLKIQPAKLEDSAVYLCASSSGTLNNEQFFGPGTRLTVL.